Listed here are 14 T cell receptor beta chains from one sample, sequenced in a study of identical twins. TCRdb re-called the 5' RACE reads through MiXCR, storing one row per CDR3 protein. Of a few hundred thousand distinct CDR3 sequences listed, 7.5% to 10% are singletons. The sample also formed part of further work on yellow fever vaccine responses in identical twins.

Sequenced material: PBMCs. These TCRs come from a woman under 30 in good health.

This clonotype was observed at least ten times. The J gene is TRBJ2-7, the V gene TRBV27; 11 bases fit TRBD1. With 5 bases clipped from V and 2 bases from J, the junction kept 11 bases outside the gene matches. The CDR3 runs to 17 residues. Germline V gives CDR1 MNHEY, CDR2 SMNVEV (reference sequence). The CDR3 sequence: CASSTAKAGQGAYEQYF. Here the CDR3 DNA reads TGTGCCAGCAGTACAGCAAAGGCGGGACAGGGGGCCTACGAGCAGTACTTC.

This clonotype was detected many times. This sequence joins TRBV7-2 and TRBJ2-7, with D maybe TRBD2 (5 bases). The CDR3 has 15 residues. Between the trimmed V and J ends, which lost 1 base and 0 bases, there was a span of 10 bases. Germline V lookup: CDR1 SGHTA, CDR2 FQGNSA. The CDR3 region has the DNA TGTGCCAGCAGCTTAGAGGCGGGCTCCTCCTACGAGCAGTACTTC. Protein: CASSLEAGSSYEQYF.

This clonotype was recorded at least ten times. The CDR3 nucleotides are TGTGCCAGCAGTCTCGATGAGAGGCCGGGGTATGAGGAGCAGTACTTC. Translating gives CASSLDERPGYEEQYF. The chain joins TRBV12-3 or TRBV12-4 to TRBJ2-7; maybe TRBD2 (5 bases). The CDR3 runs 16 residues. V was shortened by 5 bases and J by 7 bases, with 24 bases between the two germline ends.

The V and J genes are TRBV7-9 and TRBJ2-7; tentatively, D is TRBD1 or TRBD2 (5 bases each). The V gene lost 1 base and the J gene lost 4 bases, with 17 bases spanning the gap. The CDR3 has 16 residues. Germline V gene data show CDR1 as SEHNR and CDR2 as FQNEAQ (reference sequence). CDR3 DNA: TGTGCCAGCAGCTTAGTGGATGGGACGGTTGAGTACGAGCAGTACTTC. It yields the protein CASSLVDGTVEYEQYF.

The genes are TRBV7-2 and TRBJ2-7; 11 bases are shared with TRBD1. The CDR3 runs to 14 residues. V gave up 6 bases and J gave up 3 bases; unmatched junction bases: 4. Germline V lookup: CDR1 SGHTA, CDR2 FQGNSA. The CDR3 sequence is CASRSGTGGYEQYF. Here the CDR3 DNA reads TGTGCCAGCAGGTCCGGGACAGGGGGCTACGAGCAGTACTTC.

This clonotype came up many times. The V gene is TRBV29-1, the J gene TRBJ2-1; D not resolved. Germline V CDR1 and CDR2: SQVTM, ANQGSEA. The CDR3 runs 10 residues. V was trimmed by 6 bases and J by 9 bases, leaving 9 bases between them. The CDR3 protein is CSVHTVEQFF. The CDR3 DNA sequence: TGCAGCGTGCATACGGTTGAGCAGTTCTTC.

This clonotype was counted only a few times. The CDR3 is CSASKDRGFYEQYF. DNA of the CDR3: TGCAGTGCTAGTAAGGACAGGGGTTTCTACGAGCAGTACTTC. The chain couples TRBV20-1 to TRBJ2-7; 9 bases are a match to TRBD1. The CDR3 extends over 14 amino acids. Germline V gene data show CDR1 as DFQATT and CDR2 as SNEGSKA (reference sequence). Unmatched junction bases numbered 6, after V lost 3 bases and J lost 3 bases.

In this sample, this clonotype turned up a few times. CDR3 sequence reads: CASSREYGYTF. CDR3 bases: TGTGCCAGCAGCCGGGAGTATGGCTACACCTTC. The chain couples TRBV4-2 to TRBJ1-2; unclear D gene. Trimming shortened V by 4 bases and J by 5 bases, and 5 bases separated the two germline ends. CDR3 length equals 11 residues. CDR1 is LGHNA and CDR2 is YNFKEQ in the germline V gene.

The chain combines TRBV27 with TRBJ2-7, with D possibly matching TRBD2 (6 bases). V was cut by 5 bases and J by 6 bases, with 14 bases left in between. The CDR3 totals 13 residues. Germline V CDR1 and CDR2: MNHEY, SMNVEV (reference sequence). CDR3 region: CASSVLGLPEQYF. The DNA of the CDR3 is TGTGCCAGCAGTGTACTGGGACTCCCCGAGCAGTACTTC.

This clonotype was detected only a few times. DNA of the CDR3: TGCGCCAGCAGCCAAGGGGCGCGACGCGACAATGAGCAGTTCTTC. This sequence encodes CASSQGARRDNEQFF. J is TRBJ2-1 and V is TRBV4-3; the D is unclear. V dropped 1 base and J dropped 5 bases, with 12 bases sitting between them. The germline V gene encodes CDR1 LGHNA and CDR2 YSLEER. The CDR3 spans 15 residues.

This CDR3 reads CASSLGSPRDRNQPQHF. The CDR3 nucleotides are TGTGCCAGCAGCTTAGGGTCGCCAAGGGACAGGAATCAGCCCCAGCATTTT. The chain combines TRBV7-8 with TRBJ1-5; 8 bases fit TRBD1. The CDR3 covers 17 residues. V shed 1 base, J shed 4 bases, and the junction held 9 bases outside the gene matches. Germline assignment: CDR1 SGHVS and CDR2 FQNEAQ.

To note about this clonotype: This may be a read error: a much more frequent sequence differs by one nucleotide. The chain employs TRBV28 and TRBJ2-3, with D tentatively TRBD2 (5 bases). Per germline, CDR1 MDHEN and CDR2 SYDVKM. The CDR3 is made up of 14 amino acids. The DNA of the CDR3 is TGTGCCAGCAGTTTCCCCGGACTCAGAGATACGCAGTGTTTT. Translation gives CASSFPGLRDTQCF.

The V and J genes are TRBV5-1 and TRBJ1-5; D possibly corresponds to TRBD1 (5 bases). The V and J ends lost 4 bases and 6 bases respectively, with 20 bases between them. Germline V gives CDR1 SGHRS, CDR2 YFSETQ. The CDR3 runs 16 residues. The CDR3: CASSPYSRDSGQPQHF. The CDR3 region has the DNA TGCGCCAGCAGCCCGTACAGCCGAGACAGCGGTCAGCCCCAGCATTTT.

CDR3 loop: CASRWELAGGGPADTQYF. CDR3 DNA sequence: TGTGCCAGCAGGTGGGAGCTAGCGGGAGGAGGGCCCGCAGATACGCAGTATTTT. The J gene is TRBJ2-3, the V gene TRBV2; 11 positions match TRBD2. CDR3 size: 18 residues. Trimming removed 6 bases from V and 4 bases from J; junction bases left unmatched: 15. From germline, CDR1 is SNHLY and CDR2 FYNNEI.